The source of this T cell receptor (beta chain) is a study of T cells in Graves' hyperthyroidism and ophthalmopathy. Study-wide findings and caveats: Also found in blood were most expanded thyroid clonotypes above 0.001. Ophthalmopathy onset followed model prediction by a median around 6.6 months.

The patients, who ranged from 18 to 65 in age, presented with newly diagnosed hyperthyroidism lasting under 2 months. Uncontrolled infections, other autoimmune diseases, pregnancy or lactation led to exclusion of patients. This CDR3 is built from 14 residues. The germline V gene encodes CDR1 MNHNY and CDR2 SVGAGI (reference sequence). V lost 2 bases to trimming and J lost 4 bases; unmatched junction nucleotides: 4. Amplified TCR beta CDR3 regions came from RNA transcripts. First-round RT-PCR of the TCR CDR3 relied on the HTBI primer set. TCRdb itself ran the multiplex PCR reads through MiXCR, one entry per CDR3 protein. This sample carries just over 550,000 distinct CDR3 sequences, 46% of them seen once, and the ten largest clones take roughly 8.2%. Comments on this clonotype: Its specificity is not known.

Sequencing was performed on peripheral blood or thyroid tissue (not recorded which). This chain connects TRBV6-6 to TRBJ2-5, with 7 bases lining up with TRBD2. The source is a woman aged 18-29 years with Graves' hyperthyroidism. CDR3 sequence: CASSYRASGETQYF. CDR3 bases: TGTGCCAGCAGTTACAGGGCTAGCGGAGAGACCCAGTACTTC.